Listed below are T cell receptor beta chains from one sample, sequenced in a study of blood T cell repertoires in COVID-19. Assay: immunoSEQ multiplex PCR; the TCRdb copy retains only in-frame clones and omits some. The sample carries fewer than 300,000 clones, 87% recorded once. Sample: peripheral blood. These receptors came from a woman aged 35 to 49 who had recovered from COVID-19. Both conserved end residues are part of each CDR3. Each record gives: J gene, D gene, V gene, clone size, CDR3 protein, CDR3 DNA. D genes are given only for firm matches. Some rows mark clone size as missing; the rest say once, few, many or name a class of expanded clone.

J: TRBJ2-7
D: TRBD1
V: TRBV7-7
size: .
CDR3: CASSLPRLPGQENEQYF
DNA: TGTGCTAGCAGCTTACCACGGTTACCGGGACAGGAAAACGAGCAGTACTTC

J: TRBJ1-1
D: .
V: TRBV4-1
size: once
CDR3: CASSRMTPNTEAFF
DNA: TGCGCCAGCAGCCGAATGACACCGAACACTGAAGCTTTCTTT

J: TRBJ2-2
D: .
V: TRBV4-3
size: .
CDR3: CASSQEGQARNTGELFF
DNA: TGCGCCAGCAGCCAAGAGGGCCAGGCCCGAAACACCGGGGAGCTGTTTTTT

J: TRBJ2-5
D: .
V: TRBV2
size: .
CDR3: CASSEGRDVTQYF
DNA: TGTGCCAGCAGTGAGGGCAGGGATGTGACCCAGTACTTC

J: TRBJ1-1
D: .
V: TRBV9
size: .
CDR3: CASSPREYVRGNTEAFF
DNA: TGTGCCAGCAGCCCCCGAGAGTACGTCAGGGGGAACACTGAAGCTTTCTTT

J: TRBJ2-1
D: TRBD2
V: TRBV5-1
size: .
CDR3: CASSLGLAGDYNEQFF
DNA: TGCGCCAGCAGCTTGGGGCTAGCGGGGGATTACAATGAGCAGTTCTTC

J: TRBJ2-7
D: TRBD1
V: TRBV9
size: .
CDR3: CASSEHGTGGSYEQYF
DNA: TGTGCCAGCAGCGAACATGGGACAGGGGGCTCCTACGAGCAGTACTTC

J: TRBJ2-7
D: .
V: TRBV13
size: .
CDR3: CASSLVGSRGALYEQYF
DNA: TGTGCCAGCAGCTTAGTCGGGTCCAGGGGCGCACTCTACGAGCAGTACTTC

J: TRBJ1-2
D: TRBD1
V: TRBV6-6
size: once
CDR3: CASSYGTGLNYGYTF
DNA: TGTGCCAGCAGTTACGGGACAGGGCTAAACTATGGCTACACCTTC

J: TRBJ2-7
D: TRBD1
V: TRBV18
size: .
CDR3: CASSQDRDRQYF
DNA: TGTGCCAGCTCGCAGGACAGGGATCGGCAGTACTTC

J: TRBJ1-3
D: TRBD1
V: TRBV2
size: .
CDR3: CATKLQGGPGNTIYF
DNA: TGTGCCACCAAACTTCAGGGGGGTCCTGGAAACACCATATATTTT

J: TRBJ2-3
D: TRBD2
V: TRBV4-3
size: .
CDR3: CASSQLKRGHTQYF
DNA: TGCGCCAGCAGCCAGCTCAAGCGGGGGCATACGCAGTATTTT

J: TRBJ1-2
D: .
V: TRBV7-9
size: .
CDR3: CASSLRLSDGYTF
DNA: TGTGCCAGCAGCTTAAGACTATCGGATGGCTACACCTTC

J: TRBJ2-7
D: .
V: TRBV6-2/TRBV6-3
size: few
CDR3: CASSYWPTYEQYF
DNA: TGTGCCAGCAGTTATTGGCCAACCTACGAGCAGTACTTC

J: TRBJ2-2
D: TRBD1
V: TRBV18
size: .
CDR3: CASSPDRVNTGELFF
DNA: TGTGCCAGCTCACCCGACAGGGTTAACACCGGGGAGCTGTTTTTT